The 20 T cell receptor beta chains presented below share a single source sample, sequenced in a study of molecular identifiers for immune sequencing clone quantification (dated by TCRdb to the late 2010s). Receptors were amplified or captured by PCR. The sequencing machine was a NextSeq 500. TCRdb itself trimmed the public reads at Q25 with fastp, ran MiXCR and retained productive beta chains. Identical CDR3 proteins give one entry, which carries the most common genes and DNA. This sample has some 680,000 distinct CDR3 sequences in its table, and roughly 27% of those were observed once. The ten largest clonotypes hold 0.6% to 0.9% of the sample. Sequencing was carried out using naive CD8+ T cells from blood, with Jurkat cell RNA spiked in. What the cell subset or site label conveys for this sample: FACS-sorted CD8+CD4-CCR7+CD45RA+ naive T cells. Source of these receptors: a human donor in good health. Some libraries in this study had Jurkat cell RNA spiked in.

The J gene is TRBJ2-2, the V gene TRBV30; D not resolved. CDR1 and CDR2 (germline): GTSNPN, SVGIG (reference sequence). This CDR3 comprises 13 residues. V lost 0 bases and J 4 bases, leaving 6 bases between the germline ends. DNA of the CDR3: TGTGCCTGGAGTGTACGAAGCACCGGGGAGCTGTTTTTT. Amino acid sequence: CAWSVRSTGELFF.

Points on this clonotype: Given a much more abundant clone one base away, this may be a read error. The CDR3 reads CASSLYSGDSSYEQYF. In nucleotides, the CDR3 is TGTGCCAGCAGCCTCTATAGCGGGGATAGCTCCTACGAGCAGTACTTC. The rearrangement uses TRBV7-6 and TRBJ2-7; the match to TRBD2 covers 8 bases. Germline values: CDR1 SGHVS, CDR2 FNYEAQ. CDR3 length: 16 residues. The trim removed 5 bases at V and 0 bases at J, leaving 9 bases unmatched.

This clonotype has at least ten counts. The chain carries TRBV20-1 and TRBJ1-1, with unresolved D. The CDR3 sequence is 11 residues long. Trimming shortened V by 6 bases and J by 3 bases, and 8 bases separated the two germline ends. CDR1 and CDR2 (germline): DFQATT, SNEGSKA (reference sequence). CDR3 DNA sequence: TGCAGTGCAAGGTTGGACACTGAAGCTTTCTTT. It specifies CSARLDTEAFF.

This clonotype has at least ten counts. The rearrangement links TRBV3-1 to TRBJ1-1, with 7 positions matching TRBD1. This CDR3 spans 15 amino acids. J lost 1 base, V lost 1 base, and 3 bases had no gene match. CDR1 and CDR2 from the germline V gene are LGHDT and YNNKEL (reference sequence). The CDR3 coding sequence is TGTGCCAGCAGCCAAGGACAGGGTTGGAACACTGAAGCTTTCTTT. It translates to CASSQGQGWNTEAFF.

This clonotype was detected a few times. J is TRBJ2-7 and V is TRBV27, with 12 bases identical to TRBD2. The CDR3 sequence is 14 residues long. Germline values: CDR1 MNHEY, CDR2 SMNVEV (reference sequence). V was pared by 6 bases and J by 4 bases, with 4 bases of the junction left unmatched. CDR3 bases: TGTGCCAGCAGGAAAACTAGCGGGAGGTACGAGCAGTACTTC. It encodes CASRKTSGRYEQYF.

This clonotype has a count of ten or more. This chain uses TRBV20-1 with TRBJ2-7; TRBD2 matches at 7 bases. Trimming took 0 bases from V and 6 from J; bases not matched to a gene: 11. The germline V gene has CDR1 DFQATT and CDR2 SNEGSKA (reference sequence). This CDR3 contains 15 residues. This CDR3 reads CSARDFGLGNREQYF. DNA for the CDR3: TGCAGTGCTAGAGATTTCGGACTAGGAAATCGCGAGCAGTACTTC.

This clonotype was seen ten or more times. This rearrangement joins TRBV7-2 to TRBJ2-1; tentative D call: TRBD2 (6 bases). V lost 4 bases to trimming and J lost 9 bases, with 19 bases between them. Germline CDR1 is SGHTA and CDR2 is FQGNSA. CDR3 length equals 15 residues. In DNA form, the CDR3 reads TGTGCCAGCAGCTCCCCGAGGCGGGATTTTAGTGAGCAGTTCTTC. Encoded protein: CASSSPRRDFSEQFF.

Only a few counts were recorded for this clonotype. This sequence joins TRBV18 and TRBJ1-1; D uncertain. Deletions cut 2 bases from V and 0 bases from J, with 10 bases between. Germline V CDR1 and CDR2: KGHSH, LQKENI. The length of the CDR3 is 15 residues. The CDR3 here is CASSPEIGLNTEAFF. The CDR3 DNA reads as TGTGCCAGCTCACCAGAGATAGGACTGAACACTGAAGCTTTCTTT.

A word on this clonotype: A much larger clone lies a single base off, so this may be a read error. The conserved closing phenylalanine or tryptophan is absent in this CDR3, likely reflecting a read error. The chain recombines TRBV30 with TRBJ2-7; tentatively, D is TRBD1 (5 bases). The V end was cut by 2 bases, the J end by 5 bases, with 13 bases between. Germline loops: CDR1 GTSNPN, CDR2 SVGIG (reference sequence). This CDR3 has 13 residues. The CDR3: CAWSPGLFNEQYS. CDR3 nucleotide sequence: TGTGCCTGGAGTCCAGGGTTGTTCAACGAGCAGTACTCC.

The V and J genes are TRBV19 and TRBJ2-5; 8 bases align to TRBD1. Germline V gene data show CDR1 as LNHDA and CDR2 as SQIVND (reference sequence). CDR3 length: 12 amino acids. The ends lost 8 bases at V and 2 bases at J; junction bases unmatched: 1. The CDR3 coding sequence is TGTGCCAGTGGGACAGGTCAAGAGACCCAGTACTTC. It translates to CASGTGQETQYF.

The chain has TRBV24-1 and TRBJ1-2, with no clear D. This CDR3 is built from 13 residues. Germline V lookup: CDR1 KGHDR, CDR2 SFDVKD. V shed 7 bases and J shed 4 bases, with 12 bases lying between them. This CDR3 is CATSLNEGYGYTF. The CDR3 bases are TGTGCCACCAGCCTGAACGAGGGCTATGGCTACACCTTC.

The rearrangement uses TRBV6-6 and TRBJ2-3; TRBD2 matches 11 bases. J gave up 2 bases and V 5 bases, and 12 bases lay outside the gene matches. The CDR3 totals 18 residues. Germline V gene sequence: CDR1 MNHNY, CDR2 SVGAGI (reference sequence). The CDR3 protein is CASSPRVAGGPFTDTQYF. CDR3 nucleotides: TGTGCCAGCAGTCCCCGGGTAGCGGGGGGGCCTTTCACAGATACGCAGTATTTT.

A word on this clonotype: One end of the junction fails to match germline, which may point to a read error. V gene TRBV6-1 combines with J gene TRBJ2-6; the D gene is possibly TRBD1 (6 bases). The CDR3 length is 20 residues. Germline-derived CDR1 and CDR2 are MNHNS and SASEGT. CDR3 protein: CASSEGFPGRTDSGANALTF. The DNA of the CDR3 is TGTGCCAGCAGTGAGGGGTTTCCGGGACGGACAGACTCTGGGGCCAACGCCCTGACTTTC.

About this clonotype itself: One junction end disagrees with the germline gene, perhaps due to a read error. The V call is TRBV6-5, the J call TRBJ1-6; D gene ambiguous. There are 13 residues in the CDR3. CDR1 and CDR2 (germline): MNHEY, SVGAGI. DNA for the CDR3: TGTGCCAGCGGTTACATACCTTCTTCACCCCTCCACTTT. Its translation is CASGYIPSSPLHF.

This rearrangement joins TRBV29-1 to TRBJ1-1; weak D call: TRBD1 (6 bases). Germline values: CDR1 SQVTM, CDR2 ANQGSEA. With 6 bases removed from V and 10 bases from J, the gap between germline ends came to 27 bases. This CDR3 spans 15 amino acids. In nucleotides, the CDR3 is TGCAGCGTCGTGCAGGGGTCAAAAATCGGCCCTGCAGCTTTCTTT. This sequence encodes CSVVQGSKIGPAAFF.

Worth noting for this clonotype: A read error may be the cause here, since a much bigger clone is one base away. The J gene is TRBJ1-4, the V gene TRBV29-1; D gene ambiguous. The CDR3 is 12 amino acids. The V and J ends lost 0 bases and 14 bases respectively, with 13 bases between them. Germline CDR1 reads SQVTM; CDR2 reads ANQGSEA. The CDR3 DNA reads TGCAGCGTTGAAGATTCCGCTAGTAGCCTGTTTTTT. It specifies CSVEDSASSLFF.

This clonotype occurred many times. The rearrangement links TRBV27 to TRBJ2-3; D unresolved. Germline V gene lookup returns CDR1 MNHEY and CDR2 SMNVEV (reference sequence). Trimming stripped 0 bases from V and 8 bases from J, with 15 bases between. This CDR3 contains 15 residues. For the CDR3, the DNA is TGTGCCAGCAGTTTATCAGGAGCTGAAGTTGGTACGCAGTATTTT. It encodes CASSLSGAEVGTQYF.

As to this clonotype: One junction end does not reproduce the germline sequence, and a read error may be involved. Written as DNA, the CDR3 is TGTGCCAGTAGTATAGATACGGCGGAAGAGATCCAGTACTTC. It encodes CASSIDTAEEIQYF. V gene TRBV19 combines with J gene TRBJ2-5; D is undetermined. The CDR3 is 14 residues long. Germline V lookup: CDR1 LNHDA, CDR2 SQIVND (reference sequence).

V is TRBV29-1 and J is TRBJ2-1; D not resolved. Trimming cost V 1 base and J 9 bases, with 7 bases left between them. The CDR3 has 11 residues. Germline V gives CDR1 SQVTM, CDR2 ANQGSEA. CDR3 protein: CSVEAVTEQFF. CDR3 DNA sequence: TGCAGCGTTGAAGCGGTTACTGAGCAGTTCTTC.

The rearrangement uses TRBV13 and TRBJ2-5, with 11 bases that match TRBD1. Germline CDR1 PRHDT, CDR2 FYEKMQ (reference sequence). This CDR3 has 16 residues. J lost 3 bases, V lost 5 bases, and 8 bases had no gene match. The CDR3 reads CASSPRDRGYEETQYF. The CDR3 nucleotides are TGTGCCAGCAGCCCGCGGGACAGGGGGTATGAAGAGACCCAGTACTTC.